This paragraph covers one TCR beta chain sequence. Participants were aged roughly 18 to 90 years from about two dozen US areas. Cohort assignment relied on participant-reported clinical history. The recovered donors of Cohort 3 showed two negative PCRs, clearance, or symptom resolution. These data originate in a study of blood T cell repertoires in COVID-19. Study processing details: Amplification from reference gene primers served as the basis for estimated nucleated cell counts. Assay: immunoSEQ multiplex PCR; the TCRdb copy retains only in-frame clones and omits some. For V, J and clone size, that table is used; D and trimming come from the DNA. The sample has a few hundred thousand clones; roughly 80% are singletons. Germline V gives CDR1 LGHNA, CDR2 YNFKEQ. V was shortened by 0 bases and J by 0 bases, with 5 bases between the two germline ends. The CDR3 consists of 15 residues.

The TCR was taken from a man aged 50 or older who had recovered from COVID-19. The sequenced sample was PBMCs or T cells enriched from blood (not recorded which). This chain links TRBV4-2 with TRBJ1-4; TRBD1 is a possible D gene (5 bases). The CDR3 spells CASSQDRATNEKLFF. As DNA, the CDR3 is TGTGCCAGCAGCCAAGACAGGGCAACTAATGAAAAACTGTTTTTT.